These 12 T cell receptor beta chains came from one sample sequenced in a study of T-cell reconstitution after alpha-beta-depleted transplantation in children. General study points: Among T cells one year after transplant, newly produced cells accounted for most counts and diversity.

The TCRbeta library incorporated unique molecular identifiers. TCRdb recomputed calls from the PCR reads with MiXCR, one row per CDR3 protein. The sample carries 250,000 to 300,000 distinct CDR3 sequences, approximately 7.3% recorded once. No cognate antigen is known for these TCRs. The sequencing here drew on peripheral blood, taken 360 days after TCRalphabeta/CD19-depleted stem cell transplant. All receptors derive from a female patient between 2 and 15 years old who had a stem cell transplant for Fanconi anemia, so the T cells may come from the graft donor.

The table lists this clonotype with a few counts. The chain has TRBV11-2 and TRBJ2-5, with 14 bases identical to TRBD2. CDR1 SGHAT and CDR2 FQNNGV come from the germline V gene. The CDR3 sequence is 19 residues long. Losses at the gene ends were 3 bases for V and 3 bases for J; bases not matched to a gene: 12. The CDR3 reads CASSFGRLAGGPSKETQYF. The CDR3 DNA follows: TGTGCCAGCAGCTTTGGCCGACTAGCGGGAGGGCCCTCGAAAGAGACCCAGTACTTC.

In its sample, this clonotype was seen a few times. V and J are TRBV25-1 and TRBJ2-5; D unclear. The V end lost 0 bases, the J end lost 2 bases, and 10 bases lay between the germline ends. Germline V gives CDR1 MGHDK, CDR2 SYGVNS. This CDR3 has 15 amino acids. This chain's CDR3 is CASSEYGRIQETQYF. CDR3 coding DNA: TGTGCCAGCAGTGAATACGGTAGAATTCAAGAGACCCAGTACTTC.

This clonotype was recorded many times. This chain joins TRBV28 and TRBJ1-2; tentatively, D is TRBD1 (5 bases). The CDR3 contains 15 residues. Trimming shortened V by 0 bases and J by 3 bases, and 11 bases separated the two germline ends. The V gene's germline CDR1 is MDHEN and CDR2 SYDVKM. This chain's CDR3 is CASSLWGRADYGYTF. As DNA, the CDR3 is TGTGCCAGCAGTTTATGGGGCAGGGCAGACTATGGCTACACCTTC.

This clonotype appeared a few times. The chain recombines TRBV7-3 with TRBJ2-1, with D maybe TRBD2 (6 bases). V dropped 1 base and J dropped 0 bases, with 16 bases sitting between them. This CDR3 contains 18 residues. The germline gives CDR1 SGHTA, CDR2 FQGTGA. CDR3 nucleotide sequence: TGTGCCAGCAGCTTAAATCCGGGGGTTGGGGGCTCCTACAATGAGCAGTTCTTC. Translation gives CASSLNPGVGGSYNEQFF.

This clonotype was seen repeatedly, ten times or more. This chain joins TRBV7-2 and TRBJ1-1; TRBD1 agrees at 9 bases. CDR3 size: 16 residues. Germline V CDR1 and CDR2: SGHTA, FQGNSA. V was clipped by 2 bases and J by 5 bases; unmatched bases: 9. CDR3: CASSLTGTGRRTEAFF. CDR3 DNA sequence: TGTGCCAGCAGCTTAACGGGGACAGGGAGACGGACTGAAGCTTTCTTT. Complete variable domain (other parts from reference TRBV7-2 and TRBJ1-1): GAGVSQSPSNKVTEKGKDVELRCDPISGHTALYWYRQSLGQGLEFLIYFQGNSAPDKSGLPSDRFSAERTGGSVSTLTIQRTQQEDSAVYLCASSLTGTGRRTEAFFGQGTRLTVV.

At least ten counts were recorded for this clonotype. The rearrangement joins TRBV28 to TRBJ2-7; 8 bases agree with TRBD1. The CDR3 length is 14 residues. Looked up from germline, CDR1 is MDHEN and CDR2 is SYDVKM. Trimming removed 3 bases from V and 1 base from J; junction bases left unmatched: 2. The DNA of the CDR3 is TGTGCCAGCAGTTTGCAGGGGGCTTCCTACGAGCAGTACGTC. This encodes CASSLQGASYEQYV.

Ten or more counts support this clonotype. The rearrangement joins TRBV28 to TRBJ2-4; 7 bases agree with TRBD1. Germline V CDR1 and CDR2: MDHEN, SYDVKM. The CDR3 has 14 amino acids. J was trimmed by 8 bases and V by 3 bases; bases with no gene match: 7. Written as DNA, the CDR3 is TGTGCCAGCAGTTTCCCGACAGGGTCTGACATTCAGTACTTC. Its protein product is CASSFPTGSDIQYF.

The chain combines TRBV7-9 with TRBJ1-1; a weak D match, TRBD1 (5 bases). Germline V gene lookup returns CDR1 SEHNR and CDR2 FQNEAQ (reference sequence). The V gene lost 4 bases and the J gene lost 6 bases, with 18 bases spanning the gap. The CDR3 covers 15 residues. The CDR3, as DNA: TGTGCCAGCAGCTCCCCTGTGAGGGGACGGGCTGAAGCTTTCTTT. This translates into CASSSPVRGRAEAFF.

The CDR3 DNA reads as TGTGCCAGCACCGATACTGGCCCGGGGGGCAATGAGCAGTTCTTC. This codes for CASTDTGPGGNEQFF. The rearrangement joins TRBV12-3 or TRBV12-4 to TRBJ2-1; 7 positions match TRBD2. V lost 7 bases and J lost 6; bases outside the gene matches: 12. This CDR3 is 15 amino acids long.

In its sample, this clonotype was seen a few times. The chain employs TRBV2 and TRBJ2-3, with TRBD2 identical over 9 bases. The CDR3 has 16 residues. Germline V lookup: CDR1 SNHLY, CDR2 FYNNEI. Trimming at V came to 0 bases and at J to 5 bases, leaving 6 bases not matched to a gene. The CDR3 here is CASSEAAGGLGDTQYF. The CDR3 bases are TGTGCCAGCAGTGAAGCGGCGGGGGGGCTTGGAGATACGCAGTATTTT.

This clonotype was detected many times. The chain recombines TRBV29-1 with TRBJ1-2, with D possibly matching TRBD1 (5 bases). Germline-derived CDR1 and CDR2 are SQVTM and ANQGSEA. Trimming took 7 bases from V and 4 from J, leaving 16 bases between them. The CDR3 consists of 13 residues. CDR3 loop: CSARQSASYGYTF. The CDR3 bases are TGCAGCGCCCGACAGTCGGCGAGCTATGGCTACACCTTC.

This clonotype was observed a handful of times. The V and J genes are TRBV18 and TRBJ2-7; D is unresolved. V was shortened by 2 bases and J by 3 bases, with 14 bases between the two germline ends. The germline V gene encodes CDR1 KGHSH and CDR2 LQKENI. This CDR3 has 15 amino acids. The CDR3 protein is CASSPKTGEGYEQYF. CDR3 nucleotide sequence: TGTGCCAGCTCACCAAAGACTGGGGAAGGCTACGAGCAGTACTTC.